The TCR beta chain described here comes from a study of T cell responses to AZD1222 COVID-19 vaccine. Comment on this clone: Its antigen is currently unknown.

Study-wide results and caveats: The CD4 TCRs associated with vaccination extended across spike and predominated at 160-218 and 743-854. Most donors were white British, females outnumbered males, and clonal diversity was possibly underestimated.

The data were produced by immunoSEQ multiplex PCR, yet TCRdb's version contains in-frame clones alone and is incomplete. This sample has roughly 200,000 clones, with 80% to 90% found just once. Germline CDR1 and CDR2: MNHEY and SVGAGI. Between the trimmed V and J ends, which lost 3 bases and 2 bases, there was a span of 8 bases. This CDR3 contains 14 residues. The sequenced sample was peripheral blood, obtained on day 0 of AZD1222 vaccination. The chain recombines TRBV6-5 with TRBJ1-3; D may be TRBD1 (5 bases). The origin of this receptor is an adult in good health. The CDR3 loop reads CASSYLGAGNTIYF. The CDR3 DNA reads as TGTGCCAGCAGTTATTTAGGGGCTGGAAACACCATATATTTT.